This T cell receptor beta chain was identified in a study of T cell changes during pregnancy in multiple sclerosis. Sequenced by immunoSEQ multiplex PCR; TCRdb stores in-frame clones only, minus some. The table shows 49,000 or so clones, with roughly 92% occurring only once. Germline CDR1 MNHEY, CDR2 SMNVEV (reference sequence). Trimming took 5 bases from V and 5 from J; bases not matched to a gene: 3. This CDR3 has 14 residues. This material consisted of CD8+ T cells from peripheral blood mononuclear cells, taken before pregnancy. This sequence was found in a female donor with multiple sclerosis, enrolled in a pregnancy study. The chain combines TRBV27 with TRBJ1-5, with 10 bases aligning to TRBD1. The CDR3 spells CASSQTGGYQPQHF. CDR3 nucleotides: TGTGCCAGCAGTCAGACAGGGGGCTATCAGCCCCAGCATTTT.